The rows below give T cell receptor beta chains drawn from one sample of a study of T cells in localized non-small cell lung cancer. Sequencing was performed with immunoSEQ multiplex PCR; in TCRdb, only in-frame clones are kept and a portion is missing. The data hold 30,000 to 35,000 clones, with 91% observed a single time. The sequencing here drew on peripheral blood mononuclear cells, taken before any cancer treatment. Every receptor here comes from an older female donor with stage II lung adenocarcinoma. Both conserved end residues are part of each CDR3. D genes are given only for firm matches. The listing skips clone size in some rows; elsewhere it reads once, few, many or a size class.

abundance | len | d_gene | j_gene | v_gene | CDR3nt | CDR3aa
. | 12 | TRBD2 | TRBJ2-7 | TRBV6-5 | TGTGCCAGCAGAGGACTAGGCTACGAGCAGTACTTC | CASRGLGYEQYF
. | 18 | TRBD2 | TRBJ2-3 | TRBV5-4 | TGTGCCAGCAACCCCCGGACTAGCGGGAGTTCGGTCACAGATACGCAGTATTTT | CASNPRTSGSSVTDTQYF
. | 13 | . | TRBJ1-2 | TRBV7-3 | TGTGCCAGCAGCCGCCCGGGGGGCTATGGCTACACCTTC | CASSRPGGYGYTF
. | 16 | TRBD1 | TRBJ2-3 | TRBV5-5 | TGTGCCAGCAGCTTAAACACGGGACAGTTCACAGATACGCAGTATTTT | CASSLNTGQFTDTQYF
once | 16 | TRBD1 | TRBJ1-2 | TRBV28 | TGTGCCAGCAGTTTTAGACCGACCGACAGGGACTATGGCTACACCTTC | CASSFRPTDRDYGYTF
. | 13 | . | TRBJ2-2 | TRBV7-8 | TGTGCCAGCAAAGTCCCCGGCCCCGGGGAGCTGTTTTTT | CASKVPGPGELFF
. | 15 | . | TRBJ1-5 | TRBV9 | TGTGCCAGCAGCGTAGACGGGACCGCCAATCAGCCCCAGCATTTT | CASSVDGTANQPQHF
. | 12 | . | TRBJ2-7 | TRBV7-2 | TGTGCCAGCAGCTCGCAGGGGCATGAGCAGTACTTC | CASSSQGHEQYF
. | 14 | . | TRBJ2-3 | TRBV18 | TGTGCCAGCTCACCAGCTTCTAGCACAGATACGCAGTATTTT | CASSPASSTDTQYF
. | 17 | TRBD2 | TRBJ2-3 | TRBV9 | TGTGCCAGCAGCGTAGGACTAGCGGGAGGAGGAACAGATACGCAGTATTTT | CASSVGLAGGGTDTQYF
. | 14 | . | TRBJ1-2 | TRBV7-6 | TGTGCCAGCAGCTTAGGGACATCCGTCTATGGCTACACCTTC | CASSLGTSVYGYTF
. | 19 | TRBD2 | TRBJ2-1 | TRBV19 | TGTGCCAGTAGTCCTAGGGGGGTTATGGCGGGAGGGTCCTACAATGAGCAGTTCTTC | CASSPRGVMAGGSYNEQFF
once | 16 | . | TRBJ2-2 | TRBV6-6 | TGTGCCAGCAGTTACTCGTGGAGGGGCTCGGCCGGGGAGCTGTTTTTT | CASSYSWRGSAGELFF
. | 13 | . | TRBJ1-2 | TRBV13 | TGTGCCAGCACCCTGCCCGGGGGCCGACGCTTCACCTTC | CASTLPGGRRFTF
once | 14 | TRBD1 | TRBJ2-3 | TRBV5-1 | TGCGCCAGCACCCAGGGACAGGCTGGAGATACGCAGTATTTT | CASTQGQAGDTQYF
medium-sized | 17 | TRBD2 | TRBJ2-1 | TRBV7-2 | TGTGCCAGCAGATTAGCCGAGACTAGCGGGAGAGGCGATGAGCAGTTCTTC | CASRLAETSGRGDEQFF
few | 15 | . | TRBJ2-7 | TRBV11-2 | TGTGCCAGCAGCGGGGGGACAGTAAACTCCTACGAGCAGTACTTC | CASSGGTVNSYEQYF
. | 14 | TRBD1 | TRBJ1-3 | TRBV9 | TGTGCCAGCAGCGGACAGGGGGCGGGAAACACCATATATTTT | CASSGQGAGNTIYF
. | 17 | TRBD1 | TRBJ1-4 | TRBV4-3 | TGCGCCAGCAGCCAAGGGATCCCCGGACAGGGCCTTGAAAAACTGTTTTTT | CASSQGIPGQGLEKLFF
. | 14 | . | TRBJ2-5 | TRBV19 | TGTGCCAGTAGTATAAGTAGGGGCGAAGAGACCCAGTACTTC | CASSISRGEETQYF
. | 15 | TRBD1 | TRBJ1-6 | TRBV5-5 | TGTGCCAGCAGCTCCGCCGCAATTCAGGGGGAACCCCTCCACTTT | CASSSAAIQGEPLHF
. | 12 | . | TRBJ2-7 | TRBV5-4 | TGTGCCAGCAGCGAGACGTCCTACGAGCAGTACTTC | CASSETSYEQYF
. | 16 | . | TRBJ2-1 | TRBV5-5 | TGTGCCAGCAGCTTAAGCACCGGGACGGTAGAAGGTGAGCAGTTCTTC | CASSLSTGTVEGEQFF
. | 15 | . | TRBJ1-1 | TRBV5-1 | TGCGCCAGCAGCCGCAGGCTACTCGGTCACACTGAAGCTTTCTTT | CASSRRLLGHTEAFF
. | 14 | . | TRBJ2-2 | TRBV28 | TGTGCCAGCAGTTTAGCGGGCGAGACCGGGGAGCTGTTTTTT | CASSLAGETGELFF
. | 15 | . | TRBJ1-3 | TRBV5-8 | TGTGCCAGCAGGCCCCGCCGGCGAAGTGGAAACACCATATATTTT | CASRPRRRSGNTIYF
. | 16 | TRBD1 | TRBJ1-1 | TRBV7-8 | TGTGCCAGCAGCTCCCGGGACAGGGGGGCGAACACTGAAGCTTTCTTT | CASSSRDRGANTEAFF
. | 15 | TRBD2 | TRBJ2-7 | TRBV7-2 | TGTGCCAGCAGCTTAGCGGCTAGCGGGAACTACGAGCAGTACTTC | CASSLAASGNYEQYF
. | 14 | . | TRBJ2-2 | TRBV11-2 | TGTGCCAGCAGCTTACGGTCCCTCACCGGGGAGCTGTTTTTT | CASSLRSLTGELFF
. | 15 | . | TRBJ1-4 | TRBV6-5 | TGTGCCAGCAGTTCCTCGGTAGCGATGAAGGGGAAACTGTTTTTT | CASSSSVAMKGKLFF
. | 14 | . | TRBJ2-7 | TRBV19 | TGTGCCAGTAGTATAATGGTGGGACGGGACGAGCAGTACTTC | CASSIMVGRDEQYF
. | 18 | TRBD2 | TRBJ2-7 | TRBV30 | TGTGCCTGGAGTGTACGGTGGGAGGGGATGGGGGGCTCCTACGAGCAGTACTTC | CAWSVRWEGMGGSYEQYF
. | 16 | . | TRBJ1-3 | TRBV5-5 | TGTGCCAGCAGCTTGGACTGGGAGCGGTCAGGAAACACCATATATTTT | CASSLDWERSGNTIYF
. | 11 | . | TRBJ2-5 | TRBV20-1 | TGCAGTGCCAGTAACCAAGAGACCCAGTACTTC | CSASNQETQYF
. | 17 | TRBD1 | TRBJ1-1 | TRBV5-1 | TGCGCCAGCAGCTTGGCTCGGGGGACAGGGGTGAACACTGAAGCTTTCTTT | CASSLARGTGVNTEAFF
. | 14 | TRBD1 | TRBJ2-7 | TRBV2 | TGTGCCAGCAGGGAGACAGGGCCCTCCTACGAGCAGTACTTC | CASRETGPSYEQYF
. | 15 | TRBD1 | TRBJ2-2 | TRBV27 | TGTGCCAGCAGTATTCGACAGGGAAACACCGGGGAGCTGTTTTTT | CASSIRQGNTGELFF
. | 15 | TRBD1 | TRBJ2-7 | TRBV28 | TGTGCCAGCAGTCTTTGGACAGGGGGCTCCTACGAGCAGTACTTC | CASSLWTGGSYEQYF
. | 12 | . | TRBJ2-3 | TRBV5-4 | TGTGCCAGCAGCTTGACTTGGGATACGCAGTATTTT | CASSLTWDTQYF
. | 15 | TRBD1 | TRBJ2-3 | TRBV19 | TGTGCCAGTAGTATAGGGACAGGGGTGACAGATACGCAGTATTTT | CASSIGTGVTDTQYF
. | 13 | . | TRBJ2-1 | TRBV5-6 | TGTGCCAGCAGCGGGTGGGTTGCGGGGGAGCAGTTCTTC | CASSGWVAGEQFF
. | 8 | . | TRBJ2-1 | TRBV12-5 | TGTGCTAGTGGTTTAATCATCTTC | CASGLIIF
. | 15 | . | TRBJ2-2 | TRBV7-2 | TGTGCCAGCAGCTTCGGGCAGCCTAACACCGGGGAGCTGTTTTTT | CASSFGQPNTGELFF
. | 16 | TRBD2 | TRBJ2-3 | TRBV7-3 | TGTGCCAGCAGCTTCACCGGGGCGGGAGGCACAGATACGCAGTATTTT | CASSFTGAGGTDTQYF
. | 14 | . | TRBJ1-1 | TRBV5-1 | TGCGCCAGCAGCTTGAGGCAGACAAACACTGAAGCTTTCTTT | CASSLRQTNTEAFF
. | 14 | TRBD1 | TRBJ1-2 | TRBV19 | TGTGCCAGTTCTCTAACGGGACAGGGGTATGGCTACACCTTC | CASSLTGQGYGYTF
. | 14 | . | TRBJ1-5 | TRBV19 | TGTGCCAGTAGTGGAGGGGTCCGGAATCAGCCCCAGCATTTT | CASSGGVRNQPQHF